This T cell receptor (beta chain) came from a study of T-cell reconstitution after alpha-beta-depleted transplantation in children. Using unique molecular identifiers, the investigators prepared the TCRbeta library. TCRdb used MiXCR to reprocess the PCR reads, holding one entry per CDR3 protein. The sample yields hundreds of thousands of distinct CDR3 sequences, 16% seen once. In its sample, this clonotype was seen a few times. The CDR3 has 15 amino acids. Trimming cost V 4 bases and J 5 bases; bases outside gene matches: 3. CDR1 KGHDR and CDR2 SFDVKD come from the germline V gene. The V call is TRBV24-1, the J call TRBJ2-1; 11 nucleotides match TRBD2. The source material was PBMCs from the stem cell graft donor, sampled from the stem cell graft. This clonotype was obtained from a human donor who donated a stem cell graft to a child with acute myeloid leukemia. The CDR3 is CATSDMTSGDNEQFF. CDR3 sequence (DNA): TGTGCCACCAGTGACATGACTAGCGGGGACAATGAGCAGTTCTTC.